This T cell receptor (beta chain) was observed in a study of identical twins. Study conclusions and caveats: Among out-of-frame alpha sequences shared by twins, low generation probability occurred in excess.

There are 16 residues in the CDR3. Per germline, CDR1 DFQATT and CDR2 SNEGSKA (reference sequence). V lost 2 bases and J lost 3, with 17 bases in between. This clonotype was picked up a small number of times. Its matching antigen is unknown. MiXCR was run by TCRdb on the 5' RACE reads, yielding one entry per CDR3 protein. The sample yields fewer than 250,000 distinct CDR3 sequences, 7.5% seen once. This sample also belongs to another study, concerning yellow fever vaccine responses in identical twins.

The rearrangement joins TRBV20-1 to TRBJ2-1; TRBD2 is a possible D gene (7 bases). This sequence originates from a woman between 18 and 30 years old in good health. The source material was CD8+ T cells sorted from blood. The CDR3 DNA follows: TGCAGTGCTAGATACGGGGGGCAGGGGCGCTACAATGAGCAGTTCTTC. Translated, it gives CSARYGGQGRYNEQFF.